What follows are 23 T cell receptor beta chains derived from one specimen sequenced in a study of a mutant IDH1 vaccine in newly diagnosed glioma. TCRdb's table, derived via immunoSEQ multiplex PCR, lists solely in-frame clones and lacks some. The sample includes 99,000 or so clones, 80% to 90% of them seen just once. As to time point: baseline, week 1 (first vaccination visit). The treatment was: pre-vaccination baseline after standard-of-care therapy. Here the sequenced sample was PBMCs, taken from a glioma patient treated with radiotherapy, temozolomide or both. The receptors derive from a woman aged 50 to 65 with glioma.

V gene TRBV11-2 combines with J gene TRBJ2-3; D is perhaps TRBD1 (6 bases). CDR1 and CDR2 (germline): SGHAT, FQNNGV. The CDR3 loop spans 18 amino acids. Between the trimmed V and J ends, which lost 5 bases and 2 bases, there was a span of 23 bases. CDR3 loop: CASSQERGSGRHTDTQYF. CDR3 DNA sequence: TGTGCCAGCAGCCAGGAGAGGGGGAGCGGAAGGCACACAGATACGCAGTATTTT.

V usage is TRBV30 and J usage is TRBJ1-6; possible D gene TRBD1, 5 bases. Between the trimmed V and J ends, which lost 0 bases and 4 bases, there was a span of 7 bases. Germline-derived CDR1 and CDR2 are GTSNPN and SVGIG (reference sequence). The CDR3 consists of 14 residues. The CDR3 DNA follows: TGTGCCTGGAGTGTGGGGGGGTATAATTCACCCCTCCACTTT. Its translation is CAWSVGGYNSPLHF.

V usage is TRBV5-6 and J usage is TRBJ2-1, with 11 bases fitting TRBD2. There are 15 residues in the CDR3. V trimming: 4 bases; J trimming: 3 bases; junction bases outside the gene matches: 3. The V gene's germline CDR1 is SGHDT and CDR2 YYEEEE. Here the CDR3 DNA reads TGTGCCAGCAGCCCACTAGCGGGAGACTACAATGAGCAGTTCTTC. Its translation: CASSPLAGDYNEQFF.

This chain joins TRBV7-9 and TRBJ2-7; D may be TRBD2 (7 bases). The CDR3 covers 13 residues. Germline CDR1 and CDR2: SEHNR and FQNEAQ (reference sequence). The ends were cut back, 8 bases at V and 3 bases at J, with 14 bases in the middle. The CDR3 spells CASANGGLYEQYF. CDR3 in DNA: TGTGCCAGCGCCAACGGGGGGCTCTACGAGCAGTACTTC.

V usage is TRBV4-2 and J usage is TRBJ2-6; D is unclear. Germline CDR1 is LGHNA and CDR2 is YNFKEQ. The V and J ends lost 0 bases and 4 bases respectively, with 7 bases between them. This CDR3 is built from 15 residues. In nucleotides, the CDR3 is TGTGCCAGCAGCCAAGATCAGGCCGGGGCCAACGTCCTGACTTTC. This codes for CASSQDQAGANVLTF.

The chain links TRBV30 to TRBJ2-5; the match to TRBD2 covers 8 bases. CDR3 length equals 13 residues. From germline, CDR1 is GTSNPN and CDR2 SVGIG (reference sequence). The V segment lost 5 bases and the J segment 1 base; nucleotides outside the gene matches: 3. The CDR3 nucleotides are TGTGCCTGGGGCACTAGCGGCCAAGAGACCCAGTACTTC. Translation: CAWGTSGQETQYF. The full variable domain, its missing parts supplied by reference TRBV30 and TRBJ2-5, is SQTIHQWPATLVQPVGSPLSLECTVEGTSNPNLYWYRQAAGRGLQLLFYSVGIGQISSEVPQNLSASRPQDRQFILSSKKLLLSDSGFYLCAWGTSGQETQYFGPGTRLLVL.

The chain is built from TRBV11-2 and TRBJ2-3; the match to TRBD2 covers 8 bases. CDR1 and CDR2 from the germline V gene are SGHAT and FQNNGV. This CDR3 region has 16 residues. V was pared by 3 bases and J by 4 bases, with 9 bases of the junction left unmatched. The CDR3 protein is CASSFGTRSRADTQYF. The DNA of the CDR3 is TGTGCCAGCAGCTTCGGGACTAGGTCCCGGGCAGATACGCAGTATTTT.

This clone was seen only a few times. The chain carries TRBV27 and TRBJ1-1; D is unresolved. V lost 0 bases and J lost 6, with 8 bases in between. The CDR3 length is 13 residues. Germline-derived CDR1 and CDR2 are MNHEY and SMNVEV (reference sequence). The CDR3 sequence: CASSLSRASEAFF. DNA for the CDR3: TGTGCCAGCAGTTTATCGAGGGCCTCTGAAGCTTTCTTT.

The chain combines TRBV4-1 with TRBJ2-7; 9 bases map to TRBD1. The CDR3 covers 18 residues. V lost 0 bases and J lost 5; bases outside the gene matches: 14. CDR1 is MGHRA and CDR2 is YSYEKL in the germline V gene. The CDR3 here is CASSQEARDRVASHEQYF. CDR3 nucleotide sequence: TGCGCCAGCAGCCAAGAGGCCAGGGACAGGGTAGCAAGCCACGAGCAGTACTTC.

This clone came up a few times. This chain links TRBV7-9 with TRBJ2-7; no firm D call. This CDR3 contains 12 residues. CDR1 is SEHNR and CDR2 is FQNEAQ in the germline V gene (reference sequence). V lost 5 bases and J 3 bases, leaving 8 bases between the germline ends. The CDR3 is CASSQTDYEQYF. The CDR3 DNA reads TGTGCCAGCAGCCAAACTGACTACGAGCAGTACTTC. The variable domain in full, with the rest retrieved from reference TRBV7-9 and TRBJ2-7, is DTGVSQNPRHKITKRGQNVTFRCDPISEHNRLYWYRQTLGQGPEFLTYFQNEAQLEKSRLLSDRFSAERPKGSFSTLEIQRTEQGDSAMYLCASSQTDYEQYFGPGTRLTVT.

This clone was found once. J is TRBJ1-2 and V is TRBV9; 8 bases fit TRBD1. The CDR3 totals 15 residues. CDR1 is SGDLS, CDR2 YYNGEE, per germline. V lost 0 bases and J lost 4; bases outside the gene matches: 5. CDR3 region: CASSVEAGGTYGYTF. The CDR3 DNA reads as TGTGCCAGCAGCGTAGAGGCAGGGGGCACCTATGGCTACACCTTC. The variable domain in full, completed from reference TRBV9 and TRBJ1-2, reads DSGVTQTPKHLITATGQRVTLRCSPRSGDLSVYWYQQSLDQGLQFLIQYYNGEERAKGNILERFSAQQFPDLHSELNLSSLELGDSALYFCASSVEAGGTYGYTFGSGTRLTVV.

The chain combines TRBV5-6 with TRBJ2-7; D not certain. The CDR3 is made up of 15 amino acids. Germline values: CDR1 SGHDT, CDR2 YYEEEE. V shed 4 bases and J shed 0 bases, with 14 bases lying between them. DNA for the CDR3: TGTGCCAGCAGCCTGTTCTCTCGAGGCTCCTACGAGCAGTACTTC. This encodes CASSLFSRGSYEQYF.

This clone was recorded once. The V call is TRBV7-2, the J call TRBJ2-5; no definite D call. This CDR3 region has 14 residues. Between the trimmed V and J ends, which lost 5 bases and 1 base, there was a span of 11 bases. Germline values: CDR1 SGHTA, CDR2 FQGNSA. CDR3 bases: TGTGCCAGCAGCCCTGCCGGCATCCAAGAGACCCAGTACTTC. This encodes CASSPAGIQETQYF.

CDR3: CASSQQPLLEQYF. Here the CDR3 DNA reads TGTGCCAGCAGTCAACAACCACTTTTGGAGCAGTACTTC. The chain combines TRBV14 with TRBJ2-7; D unclear. V shed 6 bases and J shed 7 bases, with 16 bases lying between them. CDR3 length equals 13 residues. Germline V gene data show CDR1 as SGHDN and CDR2 as FVKESK.

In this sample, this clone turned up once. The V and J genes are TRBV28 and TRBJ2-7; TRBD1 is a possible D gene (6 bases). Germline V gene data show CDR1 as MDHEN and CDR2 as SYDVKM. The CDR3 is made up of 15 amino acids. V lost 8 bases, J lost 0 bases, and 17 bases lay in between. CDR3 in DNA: TGTGCCAGCGGGCTCACGACAGGACGCTCCTACGAGCAGTACTTC. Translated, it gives CASGLTTGRSYEQYF.

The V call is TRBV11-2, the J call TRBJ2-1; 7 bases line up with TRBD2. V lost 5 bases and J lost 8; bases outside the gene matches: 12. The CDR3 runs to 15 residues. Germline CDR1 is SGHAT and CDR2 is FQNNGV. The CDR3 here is CASSRHLAASDEQFF. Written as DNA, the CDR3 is TGTGCCAGCAGCCGACACCTAGCGGCCAGCGATGAGCAGTTCTTC.

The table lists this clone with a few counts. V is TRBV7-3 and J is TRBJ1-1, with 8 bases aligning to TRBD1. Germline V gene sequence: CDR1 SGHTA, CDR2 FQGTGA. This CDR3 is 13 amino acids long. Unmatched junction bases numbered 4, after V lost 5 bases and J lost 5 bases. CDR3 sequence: CASSPRTGTEAFF. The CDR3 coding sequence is TGTGCCAGCAGCCCGAGGACAGGGACTGAAGCTTTCTTT.

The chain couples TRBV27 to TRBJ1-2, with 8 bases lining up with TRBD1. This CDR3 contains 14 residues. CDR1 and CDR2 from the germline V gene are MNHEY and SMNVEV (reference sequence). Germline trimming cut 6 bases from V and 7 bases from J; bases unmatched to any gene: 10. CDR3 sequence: CASRTGGAVRGYTF. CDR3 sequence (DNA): TGTGCCAGCAGAACAGGGGGAGCGGTTCGTGGCTACACCTTC.

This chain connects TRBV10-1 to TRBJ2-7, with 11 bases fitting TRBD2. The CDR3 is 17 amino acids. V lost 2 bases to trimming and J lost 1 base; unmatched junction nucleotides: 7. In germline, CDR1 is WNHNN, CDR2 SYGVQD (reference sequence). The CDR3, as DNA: TGCGCCAGCAGTGAGACTAGCGGGAGTTTAATATCCTACGAGCAGTACTTC. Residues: CASSETSGSLISYEQYF.

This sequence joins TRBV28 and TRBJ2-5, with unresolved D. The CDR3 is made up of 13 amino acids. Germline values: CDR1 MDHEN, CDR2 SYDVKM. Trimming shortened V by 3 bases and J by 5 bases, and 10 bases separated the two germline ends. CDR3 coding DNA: TGTGCCAGCAGTTTGTCGAATTTGGAGACCCAGTACTTC. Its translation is CASSLSNLETQYF. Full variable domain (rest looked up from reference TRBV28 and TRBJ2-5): DVKVTQSSRYLVKRTGEKVFLECVQDMDHENMFWYRQDPGLGLRLIYFSYDVKMKEKGDIPEGYSVSREKKERFSLILESASTNQTSMYLCASSLSNLETQYFGPGTRLLVL.

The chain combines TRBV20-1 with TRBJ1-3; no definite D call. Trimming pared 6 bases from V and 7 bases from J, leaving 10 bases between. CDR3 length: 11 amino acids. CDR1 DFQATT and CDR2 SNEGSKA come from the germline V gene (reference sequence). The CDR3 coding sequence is TGCAGTGCCCCTAACGGGAACACCATATATTTT. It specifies CSAPNGNTIYF.

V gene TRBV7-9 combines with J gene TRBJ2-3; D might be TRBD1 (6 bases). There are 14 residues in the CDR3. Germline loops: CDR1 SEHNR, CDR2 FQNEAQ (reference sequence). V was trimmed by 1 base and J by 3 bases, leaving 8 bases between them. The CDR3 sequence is CASSLVGATDTQYF. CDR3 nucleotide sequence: TGTGCCAGCAGCTTAGTGGGGGCTACAGATACGCAGTATTTT.

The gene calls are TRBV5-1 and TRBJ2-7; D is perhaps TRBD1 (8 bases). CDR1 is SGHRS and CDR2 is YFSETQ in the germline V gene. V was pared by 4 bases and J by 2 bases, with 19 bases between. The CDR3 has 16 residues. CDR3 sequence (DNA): TGCGCCAGCAGCGGACTAGGACAGGGTCATACCTACGAGCAGTACTTC. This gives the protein CASSGLGQGHTYEQYF.